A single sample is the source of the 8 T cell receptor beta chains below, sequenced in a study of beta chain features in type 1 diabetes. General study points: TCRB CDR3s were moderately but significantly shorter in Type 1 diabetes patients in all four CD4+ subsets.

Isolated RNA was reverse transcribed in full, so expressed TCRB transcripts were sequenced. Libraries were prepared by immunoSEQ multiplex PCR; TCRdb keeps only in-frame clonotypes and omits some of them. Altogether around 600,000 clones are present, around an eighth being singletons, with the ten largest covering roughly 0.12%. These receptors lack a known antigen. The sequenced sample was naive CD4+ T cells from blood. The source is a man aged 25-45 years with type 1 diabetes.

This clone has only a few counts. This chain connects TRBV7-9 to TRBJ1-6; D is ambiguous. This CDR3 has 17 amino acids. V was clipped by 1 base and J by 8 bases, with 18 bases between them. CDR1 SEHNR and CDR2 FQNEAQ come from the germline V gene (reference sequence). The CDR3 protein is CASSLDRSIPGDSPLHF. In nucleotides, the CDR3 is TGTGCCAGCAGCTTAGATAGATCTATCCCGGGAGATTCACCCCTCCACTTT.

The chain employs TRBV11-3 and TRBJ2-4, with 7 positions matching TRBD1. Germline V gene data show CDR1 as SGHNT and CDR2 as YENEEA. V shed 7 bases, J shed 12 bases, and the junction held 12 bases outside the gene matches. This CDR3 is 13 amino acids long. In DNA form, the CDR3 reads TGTGCCAGCACCCGACAGGGCCTATCCGCTCAGTACTTC. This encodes CASTRQGLSAQYF.

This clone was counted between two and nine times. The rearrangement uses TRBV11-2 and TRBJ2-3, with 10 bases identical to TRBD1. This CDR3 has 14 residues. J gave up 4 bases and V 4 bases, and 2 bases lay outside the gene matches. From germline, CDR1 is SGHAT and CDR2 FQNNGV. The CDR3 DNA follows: TGTGCCAGCAGCTCGACAGGGGGCCCAGATACGCAGTATTTT. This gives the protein CASSSTGGPDTQYF.

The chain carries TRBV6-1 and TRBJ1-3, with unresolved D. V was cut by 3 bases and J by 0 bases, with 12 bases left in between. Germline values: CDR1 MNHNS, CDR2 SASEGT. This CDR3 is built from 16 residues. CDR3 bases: TGTGCCAGCAGTGACCAAATACGACTCTCTGGAAACACCATATATTTT. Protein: CASSDQIRLSGNTIYF.

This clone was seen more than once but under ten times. DNA of the CDR3: TGTGCCAGCAGCCCGGGGGACCAAGAGACCCAGTACTTC. Amino acid sequence: CASSPGDQETQYF. The chain carries TRBV7-9 and TRBJ2-5; tentative D call: TRBD2 (6 bases). Germline CDR1 and CDR2: SEHNR and FQNEAQ (reference sequence). CDR3 length: 13 residues. Deletions cut 5 bases from V and 0 bases from J, with 7 bases between.

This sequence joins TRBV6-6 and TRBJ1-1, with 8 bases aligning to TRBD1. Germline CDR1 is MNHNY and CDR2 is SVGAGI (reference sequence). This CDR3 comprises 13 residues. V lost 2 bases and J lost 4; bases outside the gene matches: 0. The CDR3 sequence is CASSYTGGTEAFF. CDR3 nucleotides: TGTGCCAGCAGTTACACAGGGGGCACTGAAGCTTTCTTT.

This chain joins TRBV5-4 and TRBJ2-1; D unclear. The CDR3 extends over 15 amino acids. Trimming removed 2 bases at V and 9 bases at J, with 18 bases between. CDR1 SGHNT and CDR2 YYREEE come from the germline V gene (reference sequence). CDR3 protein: CASSFGSPGYGEQFF. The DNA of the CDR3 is TGTGCCAGCAGCTTCGGTAGCCCAGGTTATGGTGAGCAGTTCTTC.

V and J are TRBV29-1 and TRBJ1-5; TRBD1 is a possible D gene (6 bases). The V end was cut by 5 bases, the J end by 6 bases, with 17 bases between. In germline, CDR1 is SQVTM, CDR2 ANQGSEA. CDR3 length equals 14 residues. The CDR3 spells CSVSDRTIGQPQHF. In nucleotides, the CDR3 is TGCAGCGTTAGCGACAGGACCATCGGTCAGCCCCAGCATTTT.